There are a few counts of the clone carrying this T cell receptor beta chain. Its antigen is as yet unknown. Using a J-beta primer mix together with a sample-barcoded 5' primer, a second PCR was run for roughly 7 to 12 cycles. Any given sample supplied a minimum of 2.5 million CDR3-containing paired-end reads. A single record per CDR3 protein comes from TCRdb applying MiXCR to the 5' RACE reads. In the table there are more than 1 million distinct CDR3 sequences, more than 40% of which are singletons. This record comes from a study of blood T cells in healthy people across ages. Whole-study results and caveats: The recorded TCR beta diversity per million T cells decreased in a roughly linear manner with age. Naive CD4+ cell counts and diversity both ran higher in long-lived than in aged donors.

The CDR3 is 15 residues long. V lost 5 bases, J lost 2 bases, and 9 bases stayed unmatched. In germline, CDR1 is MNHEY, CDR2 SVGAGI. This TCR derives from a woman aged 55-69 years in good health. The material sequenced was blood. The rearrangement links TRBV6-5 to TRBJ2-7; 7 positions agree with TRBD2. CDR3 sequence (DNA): TGTGCCAGCAGTCCCCCGCAGGGAGGGGCCTACGAGCAGTACTTC. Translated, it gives CASSPPQGGAYEQYF.